These 26 T cell receptor beta chains came from one sample sequenced in a study of T cell responses to AZD1222 COVID-19 vaccine. The assay was immunoSEQ multiplex PCR, and TCRdb's table has in-frame clones only and misses some. The sample holds approximately 150,000 clones, more than 85% seen once. Sequencing was performed on peripheral blood, taken on day 0 of AZD1222 vaccination. The source is an adult in good health.

The genes are TRBV11-2 and TRBJ1-6; D is possibly TRBD1 (5 bases). The CDR3 has 18 amino acids. Per the germline V gene, CDR1 is SGHAT and CDR2 is FQNNGV. The ends were cut back, 0 bases at V and 10 bases at J, with 22 bases in the middle. CDR3 sequence (DNA): TGTGCCAGCAGCTTAGAGTATTTCGGAGGGGCCCGCGGGTCACCCCTCCACTTT. It translates to CASSLEYFGGARGSPLHF.

This rearrangement joins TRBV5-1 to TRBJ1-4, with 8 positions matching TRBD1. After removal of 2 bases from V and 1 base from J, the junction contained 4 bases not matched to a gene. The germline CDR1 and CDR2 sequences are SGHRS and YFSETQ. The CDR3 has 16 amino acids. This CDR3 is CASSFGQGGTNEKLFF. The CDR3 DNA reads TGCGCCAGCAGCTTCGGACAGGGTGGAACTAATGAAAAACTGTTTTTT.

The chain uses TRBV4-3 and TRBJ2-2, with 8 bases fitting TRBD2. The CDR3 spans 17 residues. J was trimmed by 3 bases and V by 1 base; bases with no gene match: 7. Germline V gene lookup returns CDR1 LGHNA and CDR2 YSLEER. CDR3 region: CASSQVGLAGHTGELFF. CDR3 DNA sequence: TGCGCCAGCAGCCAAGTGGGTCTAGCGGGTCACACCGGGGAGCTGTTTTTT.

This clone appeared once. The rearrangement joins TRBV7-2 to TRBJ1-2; 10 nucleotides agree with TRBD1. CDR3 size: 20 residues. J gave up 3 bases and V 0 bases, and 16 bases lay outside the gene matches. The germline CDR1 and CDR2 sequences are SGHTA and FQGNSA. CDR3 nucleotide sequence: TGTGCCAGCAGCTTAGCTAGGGGGCGACAGGGGGCAGCTTATCACTATGGCTACACCTTC. Its protein is CASSLARGRQGAAYHYGYTF.

The rearrangement links TRBV6-5 to TRBJ1-1, with D maybe TRBD1 (6 bases). The CDR3 is 13 residues long. The ends were cut back, 6 bases at V and 8 bases at J, with 16 bases in the middle. Germline CDR1 reads MNHEY; CDR2 reads SVGAGI. The CDR3 DNA follows: TGTGCCAGCAGACACCAGGGGAAGTCCGAAGCTTTCTTT. This encodes CASRHQGKSEAFF.

This sequence joins TRBV27 and TRBJ1-6; TRBD1 aligns across 7 bases. There are 14 residues in the CDR3. The germline V gene has CDR1 MNHEY and CDR2 SMNVEV (reference sequence). J was trimmed by 2 bases and V by 6 bases; bases with no gene match: 1. CDR3 DNA: TGTGCCAGCAGACAGGGGACCTATAATTCACCCCTCCACTTT. Encoded protein: CASRQGTYNSPLHF.

The gene calls are TRBV2 and TRBJ2-1, with TRBD1 matching over 7 bases. The V gene's germline CDR1 is SNHLY and CDR2 FYNNEI. There are 15 residues in the CDR3. V lost 4 bases and J lost 4; bases outside the gene matches: 7. The CDR3: CASSVEGGGYNEQFF. CDR3 bases: TGTGCCAGCAGTGTTGAAGGGGGCGGGTACAATGAGCAGTTCTTC.

The chain combines TRBV6-2 or TRBV6-3 with TRBJ1-5; D gene ambiguous. Germline CDR1 and CDR2: MNHEY and SVGEGT. Trimming cost V 0 bases and J 7 bases, with 10 bases left between them. The CDR3 loop spans 14 amino acids. The CDR3 reads CASSYSAGSQPQHF. Written as DNA, the CDR3 is TGTGCCAGCAGTTACTCAGCAGGTAGCCAGCCCCAGCATTTT.

CDR3 nucleotides: TGTGCCAGCAGTTTCAAGGACGTCCTCCTTAACTATGGCTACACCTTC. It yields the protein CASSFKDVLLNYGYTF. The chain couples TRBV6-5 to TRBJ1-2; D is unresolved. CDR3 size: 16 residues. Trimming pared 4 bases from V and 1 base from J, leaving 16 bases between. The germline V gene has CDR1 MNHEY and CDR2 SVGAGI.

This clone was recorded once. The rearrangement uses TRBV5-4 and TRBJ2-3; 10 bases fit TRBD2. This CDR3 is built from 20 residues. The germline CDR1 and CDR2 sequences are SGHNT and YYREEE (reference sequence). Trimming cost V 6 bases and J 0 bases; bases outside gene matches: 19. CDR3 protein: CASTVRGLASKPNSTDTQYF. The CDR3 DNA reads TGTGCCAGCACCGTCCGGGGACTAGCGAGCAAACCGAATAGCACAGATACGCAGTATTTT.

The rearrangement links TRBV5-1 to TRBJ2-3; perhaps TRBD1 as D (7 bases). CDR1 and CDR2 (germline): SGHRS, YFSETQ. The V end was cut by 4 bases, the J end by 3 bases, with 15 bases between. CDR3 length equals 15 residues. CDR3 sequence (DNA): TGCGCCAGCAGCCCGTCAGGGGGGTGGACAGATACGCAGTATTTT. It yields the protein CASSPSGGWTDTQYF.

In the case of this clone: Given the absence of the conserved phenylalanine or tryptophan at the CDR3 end, a read error is likely. Because the CDR3's place on the DNA is in doubt, the DNA is left out and the CDR3 is given as listed by TCRdb. The chain links TRBV5-1 to TRBJ2-7; the table assigns TRBD2, which was not confirmed against the DNA. Germline V gives CDR1 SGHRS, CDR2 YFSETQ. With termini counted, the CDR3 has 13 amino acids. CDR3 amino acids: CASSLTSSRESVL.

This clone was picked up one time. The genes are TRBV30 and TRBJ2-5; 11 positions agree with TRBD2. CDR3 size: 15 residues. Germline V lookup: CDR1 GTSNPN, CDR2 SVGIG (reference sequence). V shed 3 bases, J shed 1 base, and the junction held 4 bases outside the gene matches. The DNA for the CDR3 is TGTGCCTGGAGCGCTAGCGGGGGGCCCCAAGAGACCCAGTACTTC. Its protein product is CAWSASGGPQETQYF.

The chain carries TRBV30 and TRBJ1-5; D is unclear. In germline, CDR1 is GTSNPN, CDR2 SVGIG (reference sequence). The CDR3 runs 14 residues. V was shortened by 2 bases and J by 7 bases, with 15 bases between the two germline ends. For the CDR3, the DNA is TGTGCCTGGAGTAGAGGAGGGAGCGACCAGCCCCAGCATTTT. As protein: CAWSRGGSDQPQHF.

This sequence joins TRBV6-5 and TRBJ1-1; D not resolved. Between the trimmed V and J ends, which lost 4 bases and 1 base, there was a span of 10 bases. Germline V gene data show CDR1 as MNHEY and CDR2 as SVGAGI. The CDR3 totals 14 residues. The CDR3 coding sequence is TGTGCCAGCAGTTTCTCGCCGGGGAACACTGAAGCTTTCTTT. This sequence encodes CASSFSPGNTEAFF.

This sequence joins TRBV18 and TRBJ2-3; D not resolved. The germline V gene encodes CDR1 KGHSH and CDR2 LQKENI. This CDR3 is built from 12 residues. V shed 2 bases and J shed 4 bases, with 4 bases lying between them. The CDR3 protein is CASSPGPDTQYF. DNA for the CDR3: TGTGCCAGCTCACCAGGCCCAGATACGCAGTATTTT.

This chain joins TRBV19 and TRBJ1-6; D gene ambiguous. This CDR3 is 18 amino acids long. Trimming left V 1 base short and J 0 bases short, with 13 bases between. Germline CDR1 is LNHDA and CDR2 is SQIVND (reference sequence). In nucleotides, the CDR3 is TGTGCCAGTAGTATAGGCAGCCTTACCGACTCCTATAATTCACCCCTCCACTTT. Translation: CASSIGSLTDSYNSPLHF.

The gene calls are TRBV5-1 and TRBJ1-2; TRBD1 is a possible D gene (5 bases). The CDR3 contains 14 residues. The V and J ends lost 0 bases and 7 bases respectively, with 13 bases between them. Germline V gene sequence: CDR1 SGHRS, CDR2 YFSETQ. This CDR3 reads CASSLVGGQVGYTF. The CDR3 DNA sequence: TGCGCCAGCAGCTTGGTCGGGGGTCAGGTTGGCTACACCTTC.

The rearrangement uses TRBV19 and TRBJ1-5, with TRBD1 matching 7 bases. The junction had 4 bases not matched to a gene; V was cut back by 3 bases and J by 2 bases. Germline V lookup: CDR1 LNHDA, CDR2 SQIVND (reference sequence). This CDR3 has 15 amino acids. CDR3 DNA sequence: TGTGCCAGTAGTATCTTAGGGGGCCGCAATCAGCCCCAGCATTTT. Its protein product is CASSILGGRNQPQHF.

The V and J genes are TRBV18 and TRBJ2-3; possibly TRBD2 for D (5 bases). Germline V CDR1 and CDR2: KGHSH, LQKENI. The CDR3 has 16 amino acids. Trimming left V 5 bases short and J 6 bases short, with 21 bases between. DNA for the CDR3: TGTGCCAGCTCATCCCGGCCAAGCTGGGGAGTGGATACGCAGTATTTT. It is translated as CASSSRPSWGVDTQYF. The full variable domain, with the rest looked up from reference TRBV18 and TRBJ2-3, is NAGVMQNPRHLVRRRGQEARLRCSPMKGHSHVYWYRQLPEEGLKFMVYLQKENIIDESGMPKERFSAEFPKEGPSILRIQQVVRGDSAAYFCASSSRPSWGVDTQYFGPGTRLTVL.

The J gene is TRBJ1-6, the V gene TRBV23-1, with D possibly being TRBD1 (5 bases). TRBV23-1 is recorded as an ORF, its role being uncertain. V lost 5 bases and J 0 bases, leaving 23 bases between the germline ends. CDR3 length: 20 residues. The CDR3: CASSLTRQRSPTSYNSPLHF. The CDR3 nucleotides read TGCGCCAGCAGTTTAACGAGACAGCGTAGTCCAACCTCCTATAATTCACCCCTCCACTTT.

The chain uses TRBV27 and TRBJ1-2, with D possibly being TRBD1 (6 bases). Per the germline V gene, CDR1 is MNHEY and CDR2 is SMNVEV (reference sequence). The V end lost 4 bases, the J end lost 7 bases, and 13 bases lay between the germline ends. There are 13 residues in the CDR3. The CDR3 spells CASSSRTVLGYTF. CDR3 DNA sequence: TGTGCCAGCAGTTCTAGGACAGTCCTTGGCTACACCTTC.

This clone was observed a few times. This sequence joins TRBV5-4 and TRBJ2-5; D gene unclear. From germline, CDR1 is SGHNT and CDR2 YYREEE (reference sequence). Trimming took off 2 bases at V and 2 bases at J, with 7 bases between the two ends. CDR3 length equals 13 residues. CDR3 residues: CASSFETQETQYF. The DNA of the CDR3 is TGTGCCAGCAGCTTCGAGACTCAAGAGACCCAGTACTTC.

The chain recombines TRBV7-3 with TRBJ1-1; TRBD1 is a possible D gene (5 bases). The length of the CDR3 is 15 residues. CDR1 is SGHTA and CDR2 is FQGTGA in the germline V gene. Between the trimmed V and J ends, which lost 5 bases and 1 base, there was a span of 14 bases. The CDR3 DNA reads TGTGCCAGCAGCCCGGAGGCAGGGAAGAACACTGAAGCTTTCTTT. Translating it yields CASSPEAGKNTEAFF. The whole variable domain, remainder taken from reference TRBV7-3 and TRBJ1-1, is GAGVSQTPSNKVTEKGKYVELRCDPISGHTALYWYRQSLGQGPEFLIYFQGTGAADDSGLPNDRFFAVRPEGSVSTLKIQRTERGDSAVYLCASSPEAGKNTEAFFGQGTRLTVV.

The CDR3 reads CASSVKVGRSEAHYGYTF. DNA for the CDR3: TGTGCCAGCAGCGTTAAGGTGGGACGATCAGAGGCACACTATGGCTACACCTTC. V gene TRBV5-6 combines with J gene TRBJ1-2; D perhaps matches TRBD1 (5 bases). Germline loops: CDR1 SGHDT, CDR2 YYEEEE. V was pared by 4 bases and J by 3 bases, with 25 bases between. The CDR3 is made up of 18 amino acids.

This chain joins TRBV14 and TRBJ1-2; D is unresolved. The CDR3 loop spans 13 amino acids. The V end lost 4 bases, the J end lost 2 bases, and 8 bases lay between the germline ends. Germline V lookup: CDR1 SGHDN, CDR2 FVKESK. In DNA form, the CDR3 reads TGTGCCAGCAGCCCGGACGAAAACTATGGCTACACCTTC. Residues: CASSPDENYGYTF. The full variable domain, rest sourced from reference TRBV14 and TRBJ1-2, is EAGVTQFPSHSVIEKGQTVTLRCDPISGHDNLYWYRRVMGKEIKFLLHFVKESKQDESGMPNNRFLAERTGGTYSTLKVQPAELEDSGVYFCASSPDENYGYTFGSGTRLTVV.